This is a list of T cell receptor beta chains from one sample in a study of cytomegalovirus exposure and HLA in healthy donors. Method: immunoSEQ multiplex PCR; TCRdb's copy keeps in-frame clones and lacks some. The profile shows under 100,000 clones, 62% of them singletons. Material: PBMCs. All receptors derive from a woman in her twenties or thirties in good health and CMV-seropositive. CDR3s include the opening cysteine and the closing phenylalanine or tryptophan. Fields, in order: clone size, V gene, D gene, J gene, CDR3 DNA, CDR3 protein. A D gene is named only where the DNA matches it firmly. Clone sizes are given selectively: once, few, many, or a class where the clone is expanded.

size: .; V: TRBV5-1; D: .; J: TRBJ2-2; DNA: TGCGCCAGCAGCCCATTAAGCTTTATTGGCAGGGAAACCGGGGAGCTGTTTTTT; CDR3: CASSPLSFIGRETGELFF
size: .; V: TRBV7-8; D: TRBD1; J: TRBJ2-7; DNA: TGTGCCAGCAGCTTAGAGTCCGGGACAGGAACCTACGAGCAGTACTTC; CDR3: CASSLESGTGTYEQYF
size: many; V: TRBV4-2; D: TRBD1; J: TRBJ1-2; DNA: TGTGCCAGCAGCCCGCCCGGGACAGGGGATTGTTGCACCTTC; CDR3: CASSPPGTGDCCTF
size: .; V: TRBV30; D: .; J: TRBJ1-4; DNA: TGTGCCTGGAGTGTGCAGGGTGCAACTAATGAAAAACTGTTTTTT; CDR3: CAWSVQGATNEKLFF
size: few; V: TRBV15; D: .; J: TRBJ2-6; DNA: TGTGCCACCAGCAGAGAAAGGGGGTCTGGGGCCAACGTCCTGACTTTC; CDR3: CATSRERGSGANVLTF
size: .; V: TRBV6-1; D: .; J: TRBJ1-2; DNA: TGTGCCAGCAGTGTAACTAGGGTTGGAAACTATGGCTACACCTTC; CDR3: CASSVTRVGNYGYTF
size: .; V: TRBV4-1; D: .; J: TRBJ1-6; DNA: TGCGCCAGCAGCCAAGAACGTGAGTCACCCCTCCACTTT; CDR3: CASSQERESPLHF
size: .; V: TRBV15; D: TRBD2; J: TRBJ2-5; DNA: TGTGCCACCAGCAGAGAGCGGGGGGACCGAGAGACCCAGTACTTC; CDR3: CATSRERGDRETQYF
size: .; V: TRBV25-1; D: TRBD1; J: TRBJ2-2; DNA: TGTGCCAGCAGTCCGTCTTTTGGGACAGGGGGCACCGGGGAGCTGTTTTTT; CDR3: CASSPSFGTGGTGELFF
size: .; V: TRBV6-5; D: .; J: TRBJ1-5; DNA: TGTGCCAGCAGTTACTCGGGTGGGATCGGGAGTCAGCCCCAGCATTTT; CDR3: CASSYSGGIGSQPQHF
size: few; V: TRBV27; D: .; J: TRBJ2-7; DNA: TGTGCCAGCAGTTTACGACGGGACTACGAGCAGTACTTC; CDR3: CASSLRRDYEQYF
size: .; V: TRBV6-5; D: TRBD2; J: TRBJ2-7; DNA: TGTGCCAGTGCCAGCGGGACTAGCGGGGCAGGCGAGTACTTC; CDR3: CASASGTSGAGEYF
size: few; V: TRBV27; D: TRBD2; J: TRBJ2-7; DNA: TGTGCCAGCAGTCCGCAATCAGGACTAGCGGGCGGATACGAGCAGTACTTC; CDR3: CASSPQSGLAGGYEQYF
size: once; V: TRBV6-6; D: TRBD2; J: TRBJ2-5; DNA: TGTGCCAGCAGCCCCGCACTAGCGGGGGGGCAAGAGACCCAGTACTTC; CDR3: CASSPALAGGQETQYF